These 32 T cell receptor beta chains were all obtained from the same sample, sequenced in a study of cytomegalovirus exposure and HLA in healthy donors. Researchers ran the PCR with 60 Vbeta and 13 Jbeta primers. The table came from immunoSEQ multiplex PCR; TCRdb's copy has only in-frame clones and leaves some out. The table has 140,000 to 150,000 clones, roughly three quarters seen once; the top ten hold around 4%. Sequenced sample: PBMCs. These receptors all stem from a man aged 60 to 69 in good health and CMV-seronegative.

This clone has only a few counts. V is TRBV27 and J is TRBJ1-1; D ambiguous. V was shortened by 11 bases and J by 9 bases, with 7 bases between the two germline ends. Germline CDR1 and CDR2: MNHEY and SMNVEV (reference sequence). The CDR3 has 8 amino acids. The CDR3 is CAGQKAFF. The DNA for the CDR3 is TGTGCCGGGCAAAAAGCTTTCTTT.

This CDR3 is CASSMVQGEAFF. The CDR3, as DNA: TGTGCCAGTAGTATGGTTCAGGGAGAAGCTTTCTTT. The V and J genes are TRBV19 and TRBJ1-1; D is possibly TRBD1 (5 bases). The CDR3 runs to 12 residues. Germline V lookup: CDR1 LNHDA, CDR2 SQIVND (reference sequence). V was cut by 3 bases and J by 8 bases, with 10 bases left in between.

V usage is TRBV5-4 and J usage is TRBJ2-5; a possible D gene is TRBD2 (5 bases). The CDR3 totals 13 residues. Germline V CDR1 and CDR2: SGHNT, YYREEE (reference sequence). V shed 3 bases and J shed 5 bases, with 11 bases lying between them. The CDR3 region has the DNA TGTGCCAGCAGCTCGCGGTGGGAGGAGACCCAGTACTTC. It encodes CASSSRWEETQYF.

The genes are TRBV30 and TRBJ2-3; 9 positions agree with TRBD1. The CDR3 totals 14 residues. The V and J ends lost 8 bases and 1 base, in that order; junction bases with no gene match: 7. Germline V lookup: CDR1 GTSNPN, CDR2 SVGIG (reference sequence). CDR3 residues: CARDRTGGTDTQYF. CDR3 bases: TGTGCCCGCGATCGGACAGGGGGCACAGATACGCAGTATTTT.

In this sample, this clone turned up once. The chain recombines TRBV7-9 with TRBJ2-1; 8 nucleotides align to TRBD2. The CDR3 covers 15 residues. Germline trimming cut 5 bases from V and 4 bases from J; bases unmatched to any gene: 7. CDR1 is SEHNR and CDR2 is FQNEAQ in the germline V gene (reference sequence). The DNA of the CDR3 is TGTGCCAGCAGCCCATCGGGAGGGTGGTACAATGAGCAGTTCTTC. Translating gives CASSPSGGWYNEQFF. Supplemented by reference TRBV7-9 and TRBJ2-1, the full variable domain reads DTGVSQNPRHKITKRGQNVTFRCDPISEHNRLYWYRQTLGQGPEFLTYFQNEAQLEKSRLLSDRFSAERPKGSFSTLEIQRTEQGDSAMYLCASSPSGGWYNEQFFGPGTRLTVL.

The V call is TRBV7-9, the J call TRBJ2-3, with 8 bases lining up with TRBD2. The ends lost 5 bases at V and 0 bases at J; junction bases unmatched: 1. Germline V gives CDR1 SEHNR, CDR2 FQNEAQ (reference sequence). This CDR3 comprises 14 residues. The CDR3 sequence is CASSASGSTDTQYF. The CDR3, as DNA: TGTGCCAGCAGCGCTAGCGGGAGCACAGATACGCAGTATTTT. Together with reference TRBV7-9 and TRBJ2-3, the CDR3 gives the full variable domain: DTGVSQNPRHKITKRGQNVTFRCDPISEHNRLYWYRQTLGQGPEFLTYFQNEAQLEKSRLLSDRFSAERPKGSFSTLEIQRTEQGDSAMYLCASSASGSTDTQYFGPGTRLTVL.

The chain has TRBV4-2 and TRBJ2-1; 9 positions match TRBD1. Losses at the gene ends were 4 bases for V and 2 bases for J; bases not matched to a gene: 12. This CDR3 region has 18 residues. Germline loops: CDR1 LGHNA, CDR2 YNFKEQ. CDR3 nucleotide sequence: TGTGCCAGCAGCCTAAACCTCCCACAGGGGGCCCCCTACAATGAGCAGTTCTTC. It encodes CASSLNLPQGAPYNEQFF.

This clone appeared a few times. The CDR3 protein is CASSTRTGPYEQYF. Here the CDR3 DNA reads TGTGCCAGCAGCACCCGGACAGGCCCCTACGAGCAGTACTTC. The chain has TRBV7-9 and TRBJ2-7; 7 bases match TRBD1. From germline, CDR1 is SEHNR and CDR2 FQNEAQ (reference sequence). This CDR3 region has 14 residues. Unmatched junction bases numbered 6, after V lost 5 bases and J lost 2 bases. The full variable domain, with the rest looked up from reference TRBV7-9 and TRBJ2-7, is DTGVSQNPRHKITKRGQNVTFRCDPISEHNRLYWYRQTLGQGPEFLTYFQNEAQLEKSRLLSDRFSAERPKGSFSTLEIQRTEQGDSAMYLCASSTRTGPYEQYFGPGTRLTVT.

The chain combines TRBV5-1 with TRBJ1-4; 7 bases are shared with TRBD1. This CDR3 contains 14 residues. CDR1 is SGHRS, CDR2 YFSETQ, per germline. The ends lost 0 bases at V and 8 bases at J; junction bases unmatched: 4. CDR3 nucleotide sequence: TGCGCCAGCAGCTTGGGGCAGGGGGAAGAAAAACTGTTTTTT. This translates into CASSLGQGEEKLFF.

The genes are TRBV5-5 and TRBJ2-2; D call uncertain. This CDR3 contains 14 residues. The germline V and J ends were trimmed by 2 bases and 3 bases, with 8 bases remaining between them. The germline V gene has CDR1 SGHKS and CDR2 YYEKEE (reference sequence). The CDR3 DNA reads TGTGCCAGCAGCTTAGAAGGAGACACCGGGGAGCTGTTTTTT. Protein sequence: CASSLEGDTGELFF.

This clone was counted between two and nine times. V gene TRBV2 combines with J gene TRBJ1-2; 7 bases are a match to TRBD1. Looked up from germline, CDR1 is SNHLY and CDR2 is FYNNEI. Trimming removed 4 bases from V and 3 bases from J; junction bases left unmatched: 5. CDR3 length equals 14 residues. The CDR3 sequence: CASSVLTGDYGYTF. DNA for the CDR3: TGTGCCAGCAGTGTACTTACAGGGGACTATGGCTACACCTTC. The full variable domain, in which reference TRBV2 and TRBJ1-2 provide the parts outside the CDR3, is EPEVTQTPSHQVTQMGQEVILRCVPISNHLYFYWYRQILGQKVEFLVSFYNNEISEKSEIFDDQFSVERPDGSNFTLKIRSTKLEDSAMYFCASSVLTGDYGYTFGSGTRLTVV.

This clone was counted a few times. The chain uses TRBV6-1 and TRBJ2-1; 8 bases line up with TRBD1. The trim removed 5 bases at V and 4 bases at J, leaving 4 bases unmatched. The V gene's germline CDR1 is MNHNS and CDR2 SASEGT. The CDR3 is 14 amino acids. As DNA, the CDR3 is TGTGCCAGCAGTTTGGGACAGGAATACAATGAGCAGTTCTTC. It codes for CASSLGQEYNEQFF.

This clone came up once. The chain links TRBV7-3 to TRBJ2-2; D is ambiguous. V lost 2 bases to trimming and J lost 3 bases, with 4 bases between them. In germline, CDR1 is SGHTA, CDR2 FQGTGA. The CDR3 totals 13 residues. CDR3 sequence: CASSLPDTGELFF. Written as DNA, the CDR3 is TGTGCCAGCAGCTTACCTGACACCGGGGAGCTGTTTTTT.

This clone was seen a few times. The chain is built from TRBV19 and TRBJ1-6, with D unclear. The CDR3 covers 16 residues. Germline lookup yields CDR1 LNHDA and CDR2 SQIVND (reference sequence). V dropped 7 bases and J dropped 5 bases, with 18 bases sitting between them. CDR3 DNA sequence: TGTGCCAGTAAAACCCTGGCGGCAGCGGATAATTCACCCCTCCACTTT. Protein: CASKTLAAADNSPLHF.

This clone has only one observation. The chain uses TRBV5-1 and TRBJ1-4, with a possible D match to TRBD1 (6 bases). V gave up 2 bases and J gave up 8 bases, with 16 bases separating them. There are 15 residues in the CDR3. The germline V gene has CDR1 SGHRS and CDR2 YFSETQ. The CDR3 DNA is TGCGCCAGCAGCTTTGGCGGACAGTTGCGGGAAAAACTGTTTTTT. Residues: CASSFGGQLREKLFF.

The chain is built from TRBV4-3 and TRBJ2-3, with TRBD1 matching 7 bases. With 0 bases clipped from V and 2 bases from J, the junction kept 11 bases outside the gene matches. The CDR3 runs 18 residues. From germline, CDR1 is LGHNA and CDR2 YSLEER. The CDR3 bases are TGCGCCAGCAGCCAAGAGAAATATAGACAGGGAGTCACAGATACGCAGTATTTT. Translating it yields CASSQEKYRQGVTDTQYF.

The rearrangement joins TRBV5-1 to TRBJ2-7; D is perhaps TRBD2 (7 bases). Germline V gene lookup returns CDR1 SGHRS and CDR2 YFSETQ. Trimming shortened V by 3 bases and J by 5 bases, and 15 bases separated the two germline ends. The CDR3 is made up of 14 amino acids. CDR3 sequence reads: CASSSGGRDNEQYF. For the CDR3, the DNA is TGCGCCAGCAGCTCGGGGGGACGGGACAACGAGCAGTACTTC.

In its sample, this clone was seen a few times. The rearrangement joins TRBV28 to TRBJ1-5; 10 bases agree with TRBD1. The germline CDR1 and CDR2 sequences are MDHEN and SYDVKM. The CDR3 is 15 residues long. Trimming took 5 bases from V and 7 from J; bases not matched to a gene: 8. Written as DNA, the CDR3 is TGTGCCAGCAGTGTGCCCGGGACAGGGGTACAGCCCCAGCATTTT. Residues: CASSVPGTGVQPQHF.

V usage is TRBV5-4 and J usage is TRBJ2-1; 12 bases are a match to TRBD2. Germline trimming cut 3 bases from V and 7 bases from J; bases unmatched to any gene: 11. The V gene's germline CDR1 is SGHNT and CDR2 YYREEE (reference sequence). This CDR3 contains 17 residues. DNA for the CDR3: TGTGCCAGCAGCTCCGGTTTGACTAGCGGGAGCCCAAATGAGCAGTTCTTC. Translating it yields CASSSGLTSGSPNEQFF.

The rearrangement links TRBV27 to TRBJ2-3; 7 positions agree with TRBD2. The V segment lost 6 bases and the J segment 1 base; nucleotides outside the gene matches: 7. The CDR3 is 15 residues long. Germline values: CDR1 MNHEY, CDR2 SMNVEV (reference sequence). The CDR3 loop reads CASSHGGGGTDTQYF. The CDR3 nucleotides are TGTGCCAGCAGCCATGGGGGAGGGGGCACAGATACGCAGTATTTT.

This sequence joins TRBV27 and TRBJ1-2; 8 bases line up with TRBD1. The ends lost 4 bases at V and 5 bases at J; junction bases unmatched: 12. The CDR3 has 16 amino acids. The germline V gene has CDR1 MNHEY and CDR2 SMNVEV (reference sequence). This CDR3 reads CASSSDPGQGPYGYTF. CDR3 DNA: TGTGCCAGCAGTTCCGACCCCGGACAGGGACCGTATGGCTACACCTTC.

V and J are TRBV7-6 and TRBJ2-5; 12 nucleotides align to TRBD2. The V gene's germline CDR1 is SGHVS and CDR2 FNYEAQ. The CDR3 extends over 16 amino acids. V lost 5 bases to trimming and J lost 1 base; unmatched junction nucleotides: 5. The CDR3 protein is CASSERTSGTQETQYF. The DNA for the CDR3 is TGTGCCAGCAGCGAACGGACTAGCGGGACCCAAGAGACCCAGTACTTC.

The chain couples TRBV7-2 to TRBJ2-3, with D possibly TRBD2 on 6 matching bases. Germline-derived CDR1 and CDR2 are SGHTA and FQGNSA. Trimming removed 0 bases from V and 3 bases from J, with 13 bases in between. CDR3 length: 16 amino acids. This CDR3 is CASSLASSDRTDTQYF. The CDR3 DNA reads TGTGCCAGCAGCTTAGCGTCTAGCGATAGAACAGATACGCAGTATTTT. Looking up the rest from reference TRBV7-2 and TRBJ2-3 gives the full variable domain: GAGVSQSPSNKVTEKGKDVELRCDPISGHTALYWYRQSLGQGLEFLIYFQGNSAPDKSGLPSDRFSAERTGGSVSTLTIQRTQQEDSAVYLCASSLASSDRTDTQYFGPGTRLTVL.

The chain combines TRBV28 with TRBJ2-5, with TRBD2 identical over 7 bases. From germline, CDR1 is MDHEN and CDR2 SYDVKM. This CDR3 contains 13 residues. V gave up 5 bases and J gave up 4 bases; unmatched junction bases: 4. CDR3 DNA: TGTGCCAGCAGTGCGGGAGCTCGAGAGACCCAGTACTTC. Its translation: CASSAGARETQYF.

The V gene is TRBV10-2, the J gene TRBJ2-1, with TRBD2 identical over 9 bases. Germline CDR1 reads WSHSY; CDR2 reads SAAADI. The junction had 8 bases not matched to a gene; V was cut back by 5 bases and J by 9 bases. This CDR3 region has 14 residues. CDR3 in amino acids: CASSLSGRGGEQFF. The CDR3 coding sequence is TGCGCCAGCAGTCTTAGCGGGAGAGGGGGTGAGCAGTTCTTC.

Written as DNA, the CDR3 is TGTGCCATCAGAGACGGGTTCTCCTACAATGAGCAGTTCTTC. Amino acids: CAIRDGFSYNEQFF. The chain is built from TRBV10-3 and TRBJ2-1; D unclear. Germline-derived CDR1 and CDR2 are ENHRY and SYGVKD. V was trimmed by 6 bases and J by 0 bases, leaving 9 bases between them. The CDR3 is 14 amino acids.

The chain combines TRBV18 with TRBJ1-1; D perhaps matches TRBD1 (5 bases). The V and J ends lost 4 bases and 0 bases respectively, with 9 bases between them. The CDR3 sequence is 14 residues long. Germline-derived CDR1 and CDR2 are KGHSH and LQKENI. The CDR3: CASSLPGVNTEAFF. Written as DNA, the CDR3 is TGTGCCAGCTCACTTCCGGGGGTGAACACTGAAGCTTTCTTT. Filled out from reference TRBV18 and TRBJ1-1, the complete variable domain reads NAGVMQNPRHLVRRRGQEARLRCSPMKGHSHVYWYRQLPEEGLKFMVYLQKENIIDESGMPKERFSAEFPKEGPSILRIQQVVRGDSAAYFCASSLPGVNTEAFFGQGTRLTVV.

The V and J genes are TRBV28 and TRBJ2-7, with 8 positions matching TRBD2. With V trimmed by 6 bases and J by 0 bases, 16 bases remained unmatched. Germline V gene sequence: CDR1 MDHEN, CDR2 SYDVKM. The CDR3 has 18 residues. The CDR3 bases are TGTGCCAGCAGGACACTAGCGGAATCCTTTAGGAGCTCCTACGAGCAGTACTTC. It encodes CASRTLAESFRSSYEQYF. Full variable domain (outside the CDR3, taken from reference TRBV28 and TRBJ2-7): DVKVTQSSRYLVKRTGEKVFLECVQDMDHENMFWYRQDPGLGLRLIYFSYDVKMKEKGDIPEGYSVSREKKERFSLILESASTNQTSMYLCASRTLAESFRSSYEQYFGPGTRLTVT.

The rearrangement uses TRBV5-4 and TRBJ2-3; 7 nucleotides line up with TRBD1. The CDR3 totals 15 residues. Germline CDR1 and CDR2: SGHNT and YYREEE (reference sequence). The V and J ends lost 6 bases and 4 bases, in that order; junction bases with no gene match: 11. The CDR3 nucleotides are TGTGCCAGCACCATAACAGGGGTTAGCGCAGATACGCAGTATTTT. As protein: CASTITGVSADTQYF.

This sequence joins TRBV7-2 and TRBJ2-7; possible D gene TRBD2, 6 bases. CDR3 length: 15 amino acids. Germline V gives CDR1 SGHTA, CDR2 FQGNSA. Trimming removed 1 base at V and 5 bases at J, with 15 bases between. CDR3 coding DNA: TGTGCCAGCAGCTTAGTCCCAGGGCCTAGCGACGAGCAGTACTTC. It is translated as CASSLVPGPSDEQYF.

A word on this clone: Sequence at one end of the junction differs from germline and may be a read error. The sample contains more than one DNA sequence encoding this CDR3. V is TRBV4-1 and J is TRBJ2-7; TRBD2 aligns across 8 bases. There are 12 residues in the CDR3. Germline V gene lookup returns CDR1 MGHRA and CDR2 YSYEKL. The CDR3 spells CASTSGLAGSYF. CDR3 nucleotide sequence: TGCGCTAGCACCTCCGGGCTAGCGGGTTCTTACTTC.

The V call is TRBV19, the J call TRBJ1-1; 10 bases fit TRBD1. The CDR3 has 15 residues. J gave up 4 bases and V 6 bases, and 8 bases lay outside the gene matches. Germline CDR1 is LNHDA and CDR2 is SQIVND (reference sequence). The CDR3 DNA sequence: TGTGCCAGTAGATACCTGGACAGGGGGGGCACTGAAGCTTTCTTT. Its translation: CASRYLDRGGTEAFF.